This T cell receptor beta chain was observed in a study of blood T cells in healthy people across ages. V gave up 4 bases and J gave up 5 bases; unmatched junction bases: 12. The CDR3 extends over 16 amino acids. CDR1 SGHRS and CDR2 YFSETQ come from the germline V gene. Individuals who donated were healthy Caucasians from Russia aged roughly 6 to 95. Each sample yielded at least 6 micrograms of PBMC total RNA. Study results and limitations: PBMCs left unsorted prevented a conclusive naive versus antigen-experienced comparison.

Through a sample-barcoded 5' primer and a J-beta primer mix, a second PCR was run for roughly 6 to 11 cycles. MiXCR, applied by TCRdb to the 5' RACE reads, yields one record per CDR3 protein. The sample shows hundreds of thousands of distinct CDR3 sequences, 49% of them seen only once. As to this clonotype: Its antigen is undetermined.

The rearrangement uses TRBV5-1 and TRBJ2-1, with 7 bases aligning to TRBD1. Sequencing was done on a sample of blood. The sequence came from an older woman in good health. The CDR3 sequence: CASSPDPGTAHNEQFF. The CDR3 DNA sequence: TGCGCCAGCAGCCCCGACCCCGGGACAGCCCACAATGAGCAGTTCTTC.